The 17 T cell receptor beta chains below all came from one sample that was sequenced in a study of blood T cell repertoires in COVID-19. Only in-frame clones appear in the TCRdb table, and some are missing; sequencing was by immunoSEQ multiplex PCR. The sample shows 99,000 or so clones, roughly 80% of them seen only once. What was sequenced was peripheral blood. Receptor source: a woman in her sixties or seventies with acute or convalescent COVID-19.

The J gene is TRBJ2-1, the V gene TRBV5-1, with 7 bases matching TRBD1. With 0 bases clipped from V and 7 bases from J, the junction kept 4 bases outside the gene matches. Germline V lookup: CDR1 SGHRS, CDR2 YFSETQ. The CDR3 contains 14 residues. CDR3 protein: CASSLGQGENEQFF. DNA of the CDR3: TGCGCCAGCAGCTTGGGACAGGGCGAGAATGAGCAGTTCTTC.

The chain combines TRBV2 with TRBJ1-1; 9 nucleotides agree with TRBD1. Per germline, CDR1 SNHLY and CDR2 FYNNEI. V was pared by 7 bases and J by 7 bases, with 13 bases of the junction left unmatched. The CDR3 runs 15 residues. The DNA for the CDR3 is TGTGCCAGCACCGACCCAGGACAGGGGTGGGGTGAAGCTTTCTTT. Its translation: CASTDPGQGWGEAFF.

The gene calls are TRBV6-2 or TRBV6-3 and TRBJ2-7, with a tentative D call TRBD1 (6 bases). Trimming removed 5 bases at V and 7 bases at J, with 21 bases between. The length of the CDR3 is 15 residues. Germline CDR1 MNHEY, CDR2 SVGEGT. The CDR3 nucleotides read TGTGCCAGCAGTACCTACAGGGATTCCCTATGGGAGCAGTACTTC. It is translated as CASSTYRDSLWEQYF.

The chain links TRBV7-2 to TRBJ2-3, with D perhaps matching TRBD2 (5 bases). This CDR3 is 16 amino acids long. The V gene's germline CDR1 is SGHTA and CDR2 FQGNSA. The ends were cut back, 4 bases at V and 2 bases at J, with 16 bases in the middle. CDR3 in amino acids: CASSWTAGVSTDTQYF. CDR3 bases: TGTGCCAGCAGCTGGACTGCCGGGGTTTCCACAGATACGCAGTATTTT.

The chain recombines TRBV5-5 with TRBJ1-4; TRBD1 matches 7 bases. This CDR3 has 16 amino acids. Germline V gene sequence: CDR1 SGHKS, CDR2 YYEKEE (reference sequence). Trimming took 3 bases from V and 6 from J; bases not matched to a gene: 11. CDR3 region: CASSWDTGTDDEKLFF. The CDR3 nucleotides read TGTGCCAGCAGCTGGGATACCGGGACAGACGATGAAAAACTGTTTTTT.

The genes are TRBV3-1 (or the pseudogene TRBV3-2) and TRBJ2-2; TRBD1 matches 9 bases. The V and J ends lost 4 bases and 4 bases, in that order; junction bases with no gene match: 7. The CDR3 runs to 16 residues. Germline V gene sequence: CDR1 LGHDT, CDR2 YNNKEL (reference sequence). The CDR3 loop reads CASSPRDRVTTGELFF. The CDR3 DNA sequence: TGTGCCAGCAGCCCCCGGGACAGGGTTACCACCGGGGAGCTGTTTTTT.

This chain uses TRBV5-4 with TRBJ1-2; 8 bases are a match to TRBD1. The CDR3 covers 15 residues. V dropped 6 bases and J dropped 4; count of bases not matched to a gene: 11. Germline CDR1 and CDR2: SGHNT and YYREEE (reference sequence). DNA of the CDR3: TGTGCCAGCAACCGATTGGGTCAGGGGGCCTATGGCTACACCTTC. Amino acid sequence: CASNRLGQGAYGYTF.

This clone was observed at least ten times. In DNA form, the CDR3 reads TGTGCCAGCAGTGGAGATAGACTAGCGGGATACAATGAGCAGTTCTTC. Translated: CASSGDRLAGYNEQFF. The chain carries TRBV6-2 or TRBV6-3 and TRBJ2-1, with TRBD2 identical over 11 bases. Germline lookup yields CDR1 MNHEY and CDR2 SVGEGT. V shed 5 bases and J 4 bases; nucleotides not matched to a gene: 7. The CDR3 runs 16 residues.

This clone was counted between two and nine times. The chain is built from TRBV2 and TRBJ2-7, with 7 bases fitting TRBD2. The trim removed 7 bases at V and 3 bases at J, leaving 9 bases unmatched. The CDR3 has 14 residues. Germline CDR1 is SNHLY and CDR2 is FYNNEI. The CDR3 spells CASKVGGGSYEQYF. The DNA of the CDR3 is TGTGCCAGCAAGGTGGGGGGAGGGAGCTACGAGCAGTACTTC.

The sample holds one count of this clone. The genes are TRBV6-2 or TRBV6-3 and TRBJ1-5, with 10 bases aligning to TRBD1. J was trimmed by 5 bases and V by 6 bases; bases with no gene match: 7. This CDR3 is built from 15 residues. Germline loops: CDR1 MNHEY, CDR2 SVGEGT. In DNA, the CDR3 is TGTGCCAGCAGCCTACTGGGACAGGGGCATCAGCCCCAGCATTTT. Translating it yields CASSLLGQGHQPQHF.

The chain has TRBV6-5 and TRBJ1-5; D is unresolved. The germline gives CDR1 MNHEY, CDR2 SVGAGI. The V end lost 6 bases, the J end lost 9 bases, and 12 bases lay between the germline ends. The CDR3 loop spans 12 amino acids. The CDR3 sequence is CASSAPQSPQHF. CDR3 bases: TGTGCCAGCAGCGCCCCCCAGTCGCCCCAGCATTTT.

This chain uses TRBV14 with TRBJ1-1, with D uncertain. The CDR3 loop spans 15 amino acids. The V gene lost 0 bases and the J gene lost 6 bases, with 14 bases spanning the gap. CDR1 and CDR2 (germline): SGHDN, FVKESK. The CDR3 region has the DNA TGTGCCAGCAGCCAAGACCTCACGGGAATGGCTGAAGCTTTCTTT. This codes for CASSQDLTGMAEAFF.

In nucleotides, the CDR3 is TGCGCCAGCAGCCAAGAACAGGGTGTCGGGACCCAGTACTTC. This sequence encodes CASSQEQGVGTQYF. The chain is built from TRBV4-1 and TRBJ2-5; TRBD1 is a possible D gene (6 bases). From germline, CDR1 is MGHRA and CDR2 YSYEKL. V gave up 0 bases and J gave up 7 bases, with 12 bases separating them. There are 14 residues in the CDR3.

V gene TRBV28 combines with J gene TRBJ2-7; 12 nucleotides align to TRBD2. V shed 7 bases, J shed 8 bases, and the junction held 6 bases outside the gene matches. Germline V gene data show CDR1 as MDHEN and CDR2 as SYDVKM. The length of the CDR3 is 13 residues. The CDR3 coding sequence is TGTGCCAGCAAATTCGGACTAGCGGGAAAGCAGTACTTC. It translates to CASKFGLAGKQYF.

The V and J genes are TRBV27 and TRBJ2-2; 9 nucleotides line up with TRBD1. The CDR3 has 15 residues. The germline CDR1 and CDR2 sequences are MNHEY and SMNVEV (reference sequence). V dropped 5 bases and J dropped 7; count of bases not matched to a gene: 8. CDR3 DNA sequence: TGTGCCAGCAGTCCCCGGGACAGGGCGTTCGGGGAGCTGTTTTTT. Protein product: CASSPRDRAFGELFF.

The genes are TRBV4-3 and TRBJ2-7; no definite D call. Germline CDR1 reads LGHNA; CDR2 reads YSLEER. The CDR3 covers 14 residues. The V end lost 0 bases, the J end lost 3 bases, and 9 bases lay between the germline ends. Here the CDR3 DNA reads TGCGCCAGCAGCCAAGATATCAATAGCTACGAGCAGTACTTC. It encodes CASSQDINSYEQYF.

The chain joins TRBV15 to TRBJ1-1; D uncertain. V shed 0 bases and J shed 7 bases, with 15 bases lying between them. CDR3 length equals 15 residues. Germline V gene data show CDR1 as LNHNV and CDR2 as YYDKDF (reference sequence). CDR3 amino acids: CATSRDFFRGNEAFF. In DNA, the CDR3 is TGTGCCACCAGCAGAGATTTCTTCCGGGGAAATGAAGCTTTCTTT.